These T cell receptor beta chains were read from a single sample in a study of early T cells in non-severe SARS-CoV-2 infection. In TCRdb, the 5' RACE reads were re-called with MiXCR into one record per CDR3 protein. In the table there are about 75,000 distinct CDR3 sequences, about 11% of which are singletons. The material sequenced was whole blood, taken at baseline. All receptors come from an adult who was a healthcare worker with PCR-confirmed SARS-CoV-2 infection or an uninfected control (not recorded which). The conserved cysteine and the conserved F or W are not part of the CDR3 here.

J gene: TRBJ2-7; V gene: TRBV2; CDR3 protein: ASSGTSGGSYEQY
J gene: TRBJ2-2; V gene: TRBV29-1; CDR3 protein: SVWTDNTGELF
J gene: TRBJ2-5; V gene: TRBV3-1; CDR3 protein: ASSQRQETQY
J gene: TRBJ2-3; V gene: TRBV3-1; CDR3 protein: ASSRGQGGTDTQY
J gene: TRBJ2-4; V gene: TRBV29-1; CDR3 protein: SGSPGTAGNIQY
J gene: TRBJ1-5; V gene: TRBV7-2; CDR3 protein: ASSLVRINQPQH
J gene: TRBJ2-2; V gene: TRBV12-3/TRBV12-4; CDR3 protein: ASSRLPGQRTGELF
J gene: TRBJ1-2; V gene: TRBV12-3/TRBV12-4; CDR3 protein: ASSPSAYYGYT
J gene: TRBJ2-2; V gene: TRBV5-6; CDR3 protein: ASSSGPTLTGELF
J gene: TRBJ1-1; V gene: TRBV9; CDR3 protein: ASSPSPDSLQAF
J gene: TRBJ2-7; V gene: TRBV21-1; CDR3 protein: ASGRQGYPYEQY
J gene: TRBJ1-1; V gene: TRBV11-2; CDR3 protein: ASKYRDENTEAF
J gene: TRBJ1-5; V gene: TRBV5-8; CDR3 protein: ASSYSGGGNQPQH
J gene: TRBJ2-7; V gene: TRBV24-1; CDR3 protein: ATSETALGYEQY
J gene: TRBJ2-4; V gene: TRBV18; CDR3 protein: ASSRPGQGKNIQY
J gene: TRBJ1-4; V gene: TRBV6-5; CDR3 protein: ASSSPGGDEKLF
J gene: TRBJ2-2; V gene: TRBV29-1; CDR3 protein: SVGQFGQGRNTGELF
J gene: TRBJ2-4; V gene: TRBV4-1; CDR3 protein: ASSQGTLGQVIAKNIQY
J gene: TRBJ2-3; V gene: TRBV27; CDR3 protein: ASSTNSGGVTDTQY
J gene: TRBJ1-3; V gene: TRBV7-9; CDR3 protein: ASSLGAAPSGNTIY
J gene: TRBJ1-2; V gene: TRBV5-6; CDR3 protein: ASSSGTDDYNYGYT
J gene: TRBJ2-1; V gene: TRBV6-4; CDR3 protein: ASSDSIADSNEQF
J gene: TRBJ1-2; V gene: TRBV6-5; CDR3 protein: ASKQEPTNYGYT
J gene: TRBJ1-2; V gene: TRBV7-8; CDR3 protein: ASSSLLAPGHSEEGYT
J gene: TRBJ1-1; V gene: TRBV20-1; CDR3 protein: SPEGGGNTEAF
J gene: TRBJ2-7; V gene: TRBV3-1; CDR3 protein: ASSQEIYEQY
J gene: TRBJ1-1; V gene: TRBV7-2; CDR3 protein: ASSLSPAGEAF
J gene: TRBJ1-6; V gene: TRBV20-1; CDR3 protein: SARSTANSPLH
J gene: TRBJ1-2; V gene: TRBV25-1; CDR3 protein: ASSEGQGGDGYT
J gene: TRBJ2-2; V gene: TRBV7-6; CDR3 protein: ASSWRLQNTGELF